This T cell receptor (beta chain) stems from a study of blood T cells in healthy people across ages. Whole-study findings and limits: Without sorted subsets, naive and antigen-experienced compartments could not be conclusively compared.

Points on this clonotype: Its antigen remains unknown.

Each of the donors had around 10 milliliters of peripheral blood drawn into EDTA-treated Vacutainer tubes. Combining a sample-barcoded 5' primer with a J-beta primer mix, a second PCR ran for 7 to 11 cycles. Each cDNA molecule carried a tag from a template-switch adaptor that contained 12 random nucleotides. TCRdb re-called the 5' RACE reads with MiXCR, one entry per CDR3 protein. The table has some 790,000 distinct CDR3 sequences, around 30% seen once. This CDR3 comprises 15 residues. This clonotype was sampled from a woman of 80 years or more in good health. V is TRBV21-1 and J is TRBJ2-2. TRBV21-1 is described as a pseudogene. The sample was blood. The CDR3 is CASPKGRPNTGELFF. CDR3 nucleotides: TGTGCCAGCCCAAAAGGACGTCCGAACACCGGGGAGCTGTTTTTT.